This is a list of T cell receptor beta chains from one sample in a study of CD8+CD57+ T cells in acquired aplastic anemia. TCRdb re-called the reads with MiXCR, one entry per CDR3 protein. The sample records under 500,000 distinct CDR3 sequences, under 40% being singletons. Sequenced material: sorted CD4+, CD8+, or CD8+CD57+ T cells (not recorded which) from PBMCs. The receptors derive from a human donor with aplastic anemia. CDR3s include the opening cysteine and the closing phenylalanine or tryptophan. The D gene is left open where the match is weak. Some rows have no size entry. The others give once, few or many, or a class for an expanded clone.

.	TRBJ1-2	TRBV24-1	once	TGTGCCACCGTCGGGGCGGGGAATGACTATGGCTACACCTTC	CATVGAGNDYGYTF
TRBD1	TRBJ1-2	TRBV7-9	.	TGTGCCAGCAGCCTGCCGGGACAGGGGGCGCGGGGCTACACCTTC	CASSLPGQGARGYTF
.	TRBJ1-4	TRBV19	.	TGTGCCAGTAGGGGCTTAGATGAAAAACTGTTTTTT	CASRGLDEKLFF
.	TRBJ2-7	TRBV7-2	many	TGTGCCAGCAGCATGGACCACTCCTACGAGCAGTACTTC	CASSMDHSYEQYF
.	TRBJ2-3	TRBV7-6	.	TGTGCCAGCAGCCCTGTGGGCGGAATGGCGGCCCGCACAGATACGCAGTATTTT	CASSPVGGMAARTDTQYF
.	TRBJ1-3	TRBV20-1	few	TGCAGTGCTAGTGGGGGGGTTGGAAACACCATATATTTT	CSASGGVGNTIYF
TRBD2	TRBJ2-7	TRBV7-2	few	TGTGCCAGCAGCCCTGTCGGGACTAGCGGGAGATACGAGCAGTACTTC	CASSPVGTSGRYEQYF
.	TRBJ1-3	TRBV7-8	.	TGTGCCAGCAGCTTAGGATTTGACTCTGGAAACACCATATATTTT	CASSLGFDSGNTIYF
TRBD1	TRBJ2-3	TRBV5-1	once	TGCGCCAGCAGCGCCGGACAGGTCAGCACAGATACGCAGTATTTT	CASSAGQVSTDTQYF
.	TRBJ1-2	TRBV12-3/TRBV12-4	many	TGTGCCAGCAGTTCCAAGGGGCGGAACTATGGCTACACCTTC	CASSSKGRNYGYTF
TRBD1	TRBJ1-2	TRBV11-2	many	TGTGCCAGCAGCCTCACGACAGGGTATAGGGGCTACACCTTC	CASSLTTGYRGYTF
TRBD2	TRBJ2-2	TRBV11-2	few	TGTGCCAGCAGCCAGGGCAGTGCGGGGGGGCTCACCGGGGAGCTGTTTTTT	CASSQGSAGGLTGELFF
TRBD2	TRBJ2-1	TRBV24-1	.	TGTGCCAGCAGCGTCAGACTAGCCCTCTCCCTACGAAATGAGCAGTTCTTC	CASSVRLALSLRNEQFF
.	TRBJ1-5	TRBV2	few	TGTGCCAGCAAGTACAGGAAAATCAATCAGCCCCAGCATTTT	CASKYRKINQPQHF
.	TRBJ1-2	TRBV30	.	TGTGCCTGGAGCCGGACCCAAGGCTACACCTTC	CAWSRTQGYTF